This T cell receptor (beta chain) emerged from a study of blood T cell repertoires in COVID-19. Study in general: Sites in the United States, Italy and Spain provided acute and convalescent COVID-19 samples. In each case, the material was cDNA or gDNA derived from T cells, B-cell-depleted T cells, or PBMCs.

In its sample, this clone was seen once. Per the study methods: Nucleated cell number was recorded as an estimate derived from reference gene primer amplification. Generated by immunoSEQ multiplex PCR, the TCRdb table keeps only in-frame clones and is missing some. V, J and clone size are those of that table, while D and trimming were read from the DNA. The sample has hundreds of thousands of clones; under 90% are singletons. The V gene end was trimmed by 5 bases and the J gene end by 5 bases; junction bases not matched to a gene: 5. Germline assignment: CDR1 SGHNT and CDR2 YENEEA. The CDR3 consists of 16 residues.

Sequencing input: peripheral blood. V gene TRBV11-3 combines with J gene TRBJ2-2; TRBD2 aligns across 13 bases. This receptor was obtained from a woman aged 40-49 years with active or convalescent COVID-19. For the CDR3, the DNA is TGTGCCAGCAGCCCCCGGACTAGCGGGAGAACCGGGGAGCTGTTTTTT. This encodes CASSPRTSGRTGELFF.